The present T cell receptor (beta chain) was sequenced within a study of blood T cell repertoires in COVID-19. The overall study: Acute-phase and convalescent COVID-19 samples originated in the United States, Italy and Spain. PBMCs, B-cell-depleted T cells, or T cells were the source of the cDNA or gDNA that made up the material.

The V gene's germline CDR1 is LNHDA and CDR2 SQIVND (reference sequence). The CDR3 has 15 residues. V was cut by 6 bases and J by 0 bases, with 12 bases left in between. Per the study methods: Nucleated cell counts were estimated from reference gene primer amplification. The table came from immunoSEQ multiplex PCR; TCRdb's copy has only in-frame clones and leaves some out. The V and J calls and clone size come from that table; D and trimming were worked out from the DNA. The sample holds hundreds of thousands of clones; 65% to 90% are singletons and the top ten take less than 8%. The sequence was collected from a woman in her forties or fifties with acute or convalescent COVID-19. V and J are TRBV19 and TRBJ1-5; no reliable D call. Material: peripheral blood. DNA for the CDR3: TGTGCCAGTAGACAATTCAGCGTTAGCAATCAGCCCCAGCATTTT. This codes for CASRQFSVSNQPQHF.